This T cell receptor (beta chain) originates from a study of blood T cell repertoires in COVID-19 (dated by TCRdb to 2018 to 2021). Study-level background: Samples covering the acute and convalescent phases of COVID-19 were provided by collaborators in the United States, Italy and Spain. Subjects who had been exposed to COVID-19, were actively infected with it, or had recovered from it provided the deeply sampled blood TCRbeta repertoires that made up the dataset. The material from the prospective study consisted of cDNA or gDNA derived from T cells, B-cell-depleted T cells, or PBMCs. The sample metadata nearly always contained a de-identified subject ID, COVID-19 status, age in years and sex. Samples came from the ongoing ImmuneRACE study (first 160 participants) plus 1,254 subjects from 6 global collaborators. A freely available public database, intended as a resource for researchers studying the immune response to SARS-CoV-2, is where the repertoires were released. Where HLA class I and class II types were available, the types were taken from metadata supplied by the sample provider, not from assay-based typing.

Here is what the overall study found, with its caveats: How much clinical and demographic metadata was included differed by source and by participant, and the metadata was provided uncurated.

The immunoSEQ Assay, a bias-controlled multiplex PCR, was used to amplify TCRbeta CDR3 regions from genomic DNA. For the original study's pipeline: Nucleated cell counts per sample were estimated from amplification of reference gene primers within the assay. To quantify the absolute abundance of each unique TCRbeta CDR3 rearrangement, sequence reads were collapsed and filtered. For each sample, productive Simpson clonality was calculated as the square root of Simpson's diversity index across productive rearrangements. Held by TCRdb, this immuneACCESS table contains in-frame sequences only and omits some clones. Under half of the omission traces to an unresolved V gene where checked; the cause of the rest is unknown. For V, J and clone size, that table is used; D and trimming come from the DNA. Present in this sample are about 140,000 clones, approximately 85% of which were seen just once. Of the sample, about 3.2% falls within the top ten clones.

In its sample, this clone was seen a few times. Its cognate antigen has yet to be identified. Per-nucleotide qualities are absent, and no much larger clonotype sits a single base away. CDR1 and CDR2 are read off the germline V gene as ENHRY and SYGVKD. The CDR3 has 12 amino acids, counting the end cysteine and phenylalanine. Of all the DNA, just the CDR3 is kept, 36 bases in frame from base 1. Germline trimming: 5 bases from V, 8 bases from J; junction bases outside gene matches: 5. The collaborating institutions used their own protocols to collect whole blood in K2EDTA tubes. For TCRbeta analysis, collaborators shipped samples in one of three forms: frozen whole blood, isolated PBMCs, or DNA extracted from either of those sample types.

The sequenced sample was peripheral blood. The chain was built from TRBV10-3 and TRBJ1-2, with TRBD1 matching 7 junction bases. The clonotype comes from a man in his fifties or sixties with acute or convalescent COVID-19. The nucleotides read TGTGCCATCAGTACACAGGGGCGCGGCTACACCTTC. This gives the protein CAISTQGRGYTF.